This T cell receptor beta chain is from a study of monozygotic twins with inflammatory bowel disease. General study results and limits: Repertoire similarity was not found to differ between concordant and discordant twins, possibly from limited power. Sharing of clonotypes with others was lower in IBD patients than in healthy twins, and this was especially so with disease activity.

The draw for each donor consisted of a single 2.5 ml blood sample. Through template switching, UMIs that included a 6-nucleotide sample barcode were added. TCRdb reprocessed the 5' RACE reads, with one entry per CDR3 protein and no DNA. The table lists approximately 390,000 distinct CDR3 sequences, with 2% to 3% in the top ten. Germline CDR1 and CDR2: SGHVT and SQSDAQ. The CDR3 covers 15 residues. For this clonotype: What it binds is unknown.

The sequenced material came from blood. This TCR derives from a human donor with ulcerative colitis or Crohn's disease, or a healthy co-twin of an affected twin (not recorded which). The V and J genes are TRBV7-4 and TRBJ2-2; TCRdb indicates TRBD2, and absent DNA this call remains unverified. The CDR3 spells CASSPGLGLTGELLF.